The rows below give T cell receptor beta chains drawn from one sample of a study of CD8+ T cells in alopecia areata. The repertoire was sequenced with immunoSEQ multiplex PCR; TCRdb's copy has only in-frame clones and lacks some. Of 110,000 or so clones listed, around 54% are singletons. This sample comprised CD4+ T cells sorted from blood, obtained at week 24, from a patient treated with tofacitinib. These receptor sequences come from a human donor with alopecia areata. Each CDR3 is given with its conserved first and last residue. D genes are given only for firm matches. Size is stated for part of the rows, as once, few or many counts, or as a class when the clone is expanded.

abundance,j_gene,v_gene,d_gene,CDR3nt,CDR3aa
-,TRBJ2-2,TRBV6-5,-,TGTGCCAGCACCAAGGGAGGGGGAACCGGGGAGCTGTTTTTT,CASTKGGGTGELFF
-,TRBJ1-2,TRBV27,-,TGTGCCAGCAGTATTCGCGGCCCCGACGGCATTGGCTACACCTTC,CASSIRGPDGIGYTF
-,TRBJ1-2,TRBV4-2,-,TGTGCCAGCAGCCAAGACCCCCAGGGTGGTGGCTACACCTTC,CASSQDPQGGGYTF
-,TRBJ2-3,TRBV4-2,-,TGTGCCAGCAGCCAAGATAGGAACTCAGCTGTAGATACGCAGTATTTT,CASSQDRNSAVDTQYF
-,TRBJ1-1,TRBV23-1,-,TGCGCCAGCAGAACGTATCGGGACTTCCTATGTCCGATGAACACTGAAGCTTTCTTT,CASRTYRDFLCPMNTEAFF
-,TRBJ2-5,TRBV29-1,-,TGCAGCGTTTGCTGGGGGGGCGAGGAGACCCAGTACTTC,CSVCWGGEETQYF
few,TRBJ1-5,TRBV15,-,TGTGCCACCCTTTGGGGGGGGCCCCAGCATTTT,CATLWGGPQHF
-,TRBJ2-1,TRBV10-3,TRBD2,TGTGCCATCACCAGGGGACTAGCTAGCAATGAGCAGTTCTTC,CAITRGLASNEQFF
-,TRBJ2-1,TRBV29-1,-,TGCAGCGTTGGCCAGGGAAGCTCCTACAATGAGCAGTTCTTC,CSVGQGSSYNEQFF
-,TRBJ1-2,TRBV9,TRBD1,TGTGCCAGCATCAGGGCCCCGGGACAGGGTTATGGCTACACCTTC,CASIRAPGQGYGYTF
-,TRBJ1-2,TRBV7-3,-,TGTGCCAGCAGCCCAACACAGGGTCGAGGCTACACCTTC,CASSPTQGRGYTF
-,TRBJ2-1,TRBV7-7,-,TGTGCTAGCAGCCCCAGCTCACTAGGCCTCTACAATGAGCAGTTCTTC,CASSPSSLGLYNEQFF
-,TRBJ2-3,TRBV6-1,TRBD2,TGTGCCACCCATCGACTAGCGGGCACAGATACGCAGTATTTT,CATHRLAGTDTQYF
-,TRBJ2-5,TRBV5-1,-,TGCGCCAGCAGCTTGGGCCCACTATCCGGGGCGGAGACCCAGTACTTC,CASSLGPLSGAETQYF
-,TRBJ2-4,TRBV30,-,TGTGCCTGGAGAACAGGAAACATTCAGTACTTC,CAWRTGNIQYF
-,TRBJ2-3,TRBV2,TRBD2,TGTGCCAGCACCCGCCGGGAGGGGACCACAGATACGCAGTATTTT,CASTRREGTTDTQYF
-,TRBJ2-1,TRBV6-5,-,TGTGCCAGCACAACCATCGGAAATGAGCAGTTCTTC,CASTTIGNEQFF
few,TRBJ1-2,TRBV5-1,-,TGCGCCAGCAGCTCCACACTGAGCTATGGCTACACCTTC,CASSSTLSYGYTF